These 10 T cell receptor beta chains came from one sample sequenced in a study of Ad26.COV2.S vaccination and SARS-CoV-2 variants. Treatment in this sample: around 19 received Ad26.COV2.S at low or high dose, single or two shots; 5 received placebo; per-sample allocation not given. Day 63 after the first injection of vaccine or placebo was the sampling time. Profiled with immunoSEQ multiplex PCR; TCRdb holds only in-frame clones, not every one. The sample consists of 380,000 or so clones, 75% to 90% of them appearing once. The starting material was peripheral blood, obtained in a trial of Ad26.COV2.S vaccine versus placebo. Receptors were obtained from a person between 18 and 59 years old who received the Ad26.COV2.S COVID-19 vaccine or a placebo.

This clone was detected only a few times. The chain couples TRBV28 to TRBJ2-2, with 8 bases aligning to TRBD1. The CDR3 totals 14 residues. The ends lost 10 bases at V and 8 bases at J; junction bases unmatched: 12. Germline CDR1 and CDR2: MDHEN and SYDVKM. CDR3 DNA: TGTGCCAACCCGCAGGGGGCGCGTCCTGGGGAGCTGTTTTTT. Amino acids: CANPQGARPGELFF. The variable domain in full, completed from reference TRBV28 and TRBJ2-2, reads DVKVTQSSRYLVKRTGEKVFLECVQDMDHENMFWYRQDPGLGLRLIYFSYDVKMKEKGDIPEGYSVSREKKERFSLILESASTNQTSMYLCANPQGARPGELFFGEGSRLTVL.

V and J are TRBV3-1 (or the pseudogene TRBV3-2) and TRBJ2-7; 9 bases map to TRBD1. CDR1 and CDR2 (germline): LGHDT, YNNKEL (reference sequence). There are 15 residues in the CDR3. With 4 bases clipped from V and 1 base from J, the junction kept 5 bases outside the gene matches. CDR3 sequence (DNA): TGTGCCAGCAGCCCTCGGGACAGGGATTCCTACGAGCAGTACTTC. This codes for CASSPRDRDSYEQYF.

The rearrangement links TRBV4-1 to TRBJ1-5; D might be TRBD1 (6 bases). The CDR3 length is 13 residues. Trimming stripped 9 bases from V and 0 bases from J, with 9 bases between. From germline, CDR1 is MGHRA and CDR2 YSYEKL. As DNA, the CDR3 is TGCGCCAGTCAGGGGAATAGCAATCAGCCCCAGCATTTT. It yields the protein CASQGNSNQPQHF.

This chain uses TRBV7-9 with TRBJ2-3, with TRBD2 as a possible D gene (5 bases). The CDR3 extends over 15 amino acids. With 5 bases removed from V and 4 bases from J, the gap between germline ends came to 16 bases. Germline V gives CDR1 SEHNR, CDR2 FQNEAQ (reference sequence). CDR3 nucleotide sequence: TGTGCCAGCAGCCCGGGGAATGGGTTTCCAGATACGCAGTATTTT. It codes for CASSPGNGFPDTQYF.

The CDR3 here is CASSHEGQGTGSPLHF. CDR3 coding DNA: TGCGCCAGCAGTCACGAGGGACAGGGGACCGGTTCACCCCTCCACTTT. The rearrangement uses TRBV23-1 and TRBJ1-6, with 10 bases aligning to TRBD1. TRBV23-1 is given ORF status, its function remaining uncertain. The CDR3 has 16 amino acids. The V gene end was trimmed by 3 bases and the J gene end by 9 bases; junction bases not matched to a gene: 8.

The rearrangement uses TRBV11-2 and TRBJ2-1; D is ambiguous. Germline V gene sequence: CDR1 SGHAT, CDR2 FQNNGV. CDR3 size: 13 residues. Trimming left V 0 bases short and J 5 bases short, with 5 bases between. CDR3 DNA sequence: TGTGCCAGCAGCTTAGAAATACACAATGAGCAGTTCTTC. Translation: CASSLEIHNEQFF.

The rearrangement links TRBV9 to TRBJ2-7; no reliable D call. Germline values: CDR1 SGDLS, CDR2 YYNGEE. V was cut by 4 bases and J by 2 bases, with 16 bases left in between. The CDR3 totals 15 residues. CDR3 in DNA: TGTGCCAGCAGCCCAAGCCACAGCCTGACCTACGAGCAGTACTTC. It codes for CASSPSHSLTYEQYF.

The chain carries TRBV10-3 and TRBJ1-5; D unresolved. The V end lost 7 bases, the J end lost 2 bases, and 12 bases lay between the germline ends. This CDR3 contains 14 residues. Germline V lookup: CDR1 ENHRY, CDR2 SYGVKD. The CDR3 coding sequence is TGTGCCATCACCGTCCCGGACGGCAATCAGCCCCAGCATTTT. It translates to CAITVPDGNQPQHF.

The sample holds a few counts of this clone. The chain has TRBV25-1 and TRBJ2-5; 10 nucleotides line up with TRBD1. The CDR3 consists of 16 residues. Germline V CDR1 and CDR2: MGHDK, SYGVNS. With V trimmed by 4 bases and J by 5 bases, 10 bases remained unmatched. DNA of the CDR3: TGTGCCAGCAGTGCTGGGACAGGGGAGGCTTGGGAGACCCAGTACTTC. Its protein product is CASSAGTGEAWETQYF.

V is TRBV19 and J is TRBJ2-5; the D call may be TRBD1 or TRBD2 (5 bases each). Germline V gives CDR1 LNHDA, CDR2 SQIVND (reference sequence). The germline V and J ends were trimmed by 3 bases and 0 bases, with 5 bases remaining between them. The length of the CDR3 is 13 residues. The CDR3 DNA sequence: TGTGCCAGTAGTATGGGGGACCAAGAGACCCAGTACTTC. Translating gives CASSMGDQETQYF.